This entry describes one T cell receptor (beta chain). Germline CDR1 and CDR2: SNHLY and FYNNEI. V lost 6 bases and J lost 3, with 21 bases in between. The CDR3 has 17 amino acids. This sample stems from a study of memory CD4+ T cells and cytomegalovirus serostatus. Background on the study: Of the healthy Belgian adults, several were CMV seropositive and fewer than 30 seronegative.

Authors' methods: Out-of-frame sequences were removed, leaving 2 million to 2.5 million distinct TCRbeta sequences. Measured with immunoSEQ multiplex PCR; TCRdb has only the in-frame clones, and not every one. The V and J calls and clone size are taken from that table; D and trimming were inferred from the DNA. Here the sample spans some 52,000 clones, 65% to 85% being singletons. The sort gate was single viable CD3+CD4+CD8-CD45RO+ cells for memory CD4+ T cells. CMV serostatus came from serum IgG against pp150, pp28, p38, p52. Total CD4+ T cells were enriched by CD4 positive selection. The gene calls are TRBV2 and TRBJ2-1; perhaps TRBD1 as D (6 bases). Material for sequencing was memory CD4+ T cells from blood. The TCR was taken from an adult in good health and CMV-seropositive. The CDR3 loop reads CASRKSVLDRNYNEQFF. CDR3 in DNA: TGTGCCAGCAGAAAGTCCGTTTTGGACAGAAACTACAATGAGCAGTTCTTC.